One sample yielded the 26 T cell receptor beta chains listed below, sequenced in a study of Graves' ophthalmopathy and Graves' hyperthyroidism. For repertoire sequencing, the TCR beta CDR3 regions were amplified from RNA transcripts. HTBI-primed first-round RT-PCR preceded second-round multiplex PCR. TCRdb re-called the multiplex PCR reads through MiXCR, storing one row per CDR3 protein. The data contain fewer than 600,000 distinct CDR3 sequences, roughly 14% of them singletons. The sequenced sample consisted of blood. The source is a woman between 25 and 40 years old with Graves' ophthalmopathy.

This clonotype was detected ten times or more. This chain joins TRBV6-2 or TRBV6-3 and TRBJ1-5, with a tentative D call TRBD1 (6 bases). Trimming removed 5 bases at V and 3 bases at J, with 8 bases between. Germline lookup yields CDR1 MNHEY and CDR2 SVGEGT. The CDR3 runs to 13 residues. As DNA, the CDR3 is TGTGCCAGCAGTAGGGACACCAATCAGCCCCAGCATTTT. This encodes CASSRDTNQPQHF.

This clonotype occurred many times. The chain recombines TRBV7-3 with TRBJ2-2, with 12 bases aligning to TRBD2. The CDR3 extends over 16 amino acids. The J segment lost 7 bases and the V segment lost 5 bases, leaving 8 bases of the junction unmatched. Germline V gene lookup returns CDR1 SGHTA and CDR2 FQGTGA. As DNA, the CDR3 is TGTGCCAGCAGCCCAGGACTAGCGGGGAAGGGCGGGGAGCTGTTTTTT. Protein sequence: CASSPGLAGKGGELFF.

This clonotype has ten or more counts. The V and J genes are TRBV12-3 or TRBV12-4 and TRBJ1-3, with a tentative D call TRBD1 (6 bases). V was shortened by 9 bases and J by 2 bases, with 11 bases between the two germline ends. This CDR3 has 13 residues. The CDR3 DNA reads TGTGCCAGTTCAACAGGGCCTGGAAACACCATATATTTT. It codes for CASSTGPGNTIYF.

The sample holds many counts of this clonotype. This rearrangement joins TRBV15 to TRBJ1-1, with D possibly being TRBD1 (5 bases). Deletions cut 1 base from V and 5 bases from J, with 20 bases between. Germline assignment: CDR1 LNHNV and CDR2 YYDKDF (reference sequence). CDR3 size: 17 residues. The CDR3 spells CATSRGVEFGGRTEAFF. The DNA of the CDR3 is TGTGCCACCAGCAGAGGGGTAGAATTTGGGGGTAGAACTGAAGCTTTCTTT. Complete variable domain (other parts from reference TRBV15 and TRBJ1-1): DAMVIQNPRYQVTQFGKPVTLSCSQTLNHNVMYWYQQKSSQAPKLLFHYYDKDFNNEADTPDNFQSRRPNTSFCFLDIRSPGLGDTAMYLCATSRGVEFGGRTEAFFGQGTRLTVV.

Ten or more counts support this clonotype. The rearrangement joins TRBV20-1 to TRBJ1-1; 8 nucleotides line up with TRBD1. This CDR3 is built from 14 residues. From germline, CDR1 is DFQATT and CDR2 SNEGSKA (reference sequence). V shed 6 bases and J 1 base; nucleotides not matched to a gene: 7. The CDR3 protein is CSAQQGQANTEAFF. CDR3 in DNA: TGCAGTGCCCAACAGGGACAGGCGAACACTGAAGCTTTCTTT.

The chain has TRBV28 and TRBJ2-5, with 10 nucleotides matching TRBD2. Looked up from germline, CDR1 is MDHEN and CDR2 is SYDVKM. J gave up 2 bases and V 4 bases, and 7 bases lay outside the gene matches. This CDR3 spans 16 amino acids. The CDR3 nucleotides read TGTGCCAGCAGTTCCCTAGCGGGAGTCCAGCAAGAGACCCAGTACTTC. This gives the protein CASSSLAGVQQETQYF.

V is TRBV5-1 and J is TRBJ1-2, with D possibly being TRBD1 (6 bases). V lost 3 bases, J lost 4 bases, and 16 bases lay in between. Germline V lookup: CDR1 SGHRS, CDR2 YFSETQ. This CDR3 is 15 amino acids long. The CDR3 reads CASSYTTGTPYGYTF. The CDR3 DNA follows: TGCGCCAGCAGCTATACTACCGGGACACCCTATGGCTACACCTTC. The variable domain in full, with the rest retrieved from reference TRBV5-1 and TRBJ1-2, is KAGVTQTPRYLIKTRGQQVTLSCSPISGHRSVSWYQQTPGQGLQFLFEYFSETQRNKGNFPGRFSGRQFSNSRSEMNVSTLELGDSALYLCASSYTTGTPYGYTFGSGTRLTVV.

This clonotype occurred a few times. The chain joins TRBV2 to TRBJ1-1; TRBD1 is a possible D gene (5 bases). Germline values: CDR1 SNHLY, CDR2 FYNNEI. The CDR3 has 16 residues. V was clipped by 5 bases and J by 0 bases, with 16 bases between them. CDR3 nucleotides: TGTGCCAGCAGTCTTGGGAGTCAGGGCCTGAACACTGAAGCTTTCTTT. As protein: CASSLGSQGLNTEAFF.

This clonotype was seen ten or more times. The chain employs TRBV5-1 and TRBJ1-1; TRBD1 matches 11 bases. Trimming took 3 bases from V and 0 from J; bases not matched to a gene: 4. The CDR3 loop spans 16 amino acids. Germline values: CDR1 SGHRS, CDR2 YFSETQ. CDR3 nucleotides: TGCGCCAGCAGCTACTGGACAGGGGGCGTGAACACTGAAGCTTTCTTT. This codes for CASSYWTGGVNTEAFF.

Many counts were recorded for this clonotype. This chain links TRBV5-5 with TRBJ1-2, with a weak D call TRBD1 (6 bases). The CDR3 runs to 13 residues. The V gene's germline CDR1 is SGHKS and CDR2 YYEKEE (reference sequence). V shed 5 bases and J shed 7 bases, with 15 bases lying between them. Here the CDR3 DNA reads TGTGCCAGCAGGTTACAGGGATTTCGTGGCTACACCTTC. Protein: CASRLQGFRGYTF.

This clonotype came up many times. The chain combines TRBV4-1 with TRBJ2-7; 7 bases agree with TRBD2. This CDR3 has 15 amino acids. V dropped 0 bases and J dropped 5; count of bases not matched to a gene: 7. Looked up from germline, CDR1 is MGHRA and CDR2 is YSYEKL. The CDR3 DNA reads as TGCGCCAGCAGCCAAGATGGGGCGGGAGTCAACGAGCAGTACTTC. Its protein product is CASSQDGAGVNEQYF.

V usage is TRBV12-5 and J usage is TRBJ1-1; TRBD1 is a possible D gene (5 bases). V lost 6 bases and J 5 bases, leaving 22 bases between the germline ends. CDR1 is LGHNT, CDR2 FRNRAP, per germline. The length of the CDR3 is 16 residues. The CDR3 sequence is CASGGRREAGGTEAFF. CDR3 coding DNA: TGTGCTAGTGGGGGTCGGCGGGAGGCCGGGGGTACTGAAGCTTTCTTT.

This clonotype was observed at least ten times. This chain joins TRBV28 and TRBJ2-5; D remains ambiguous. Trimming left V 6 bases short and J 8 bases short, with 22 bases between. CDR1 MDHEN and CDR2 SYDVKM come from the germline V gene. This CDR3 comprises 15 residues. The CDR3 nucleotides read TGTGCCAGCAGCTCACCCTCCCAGACCGACACTACCCAGTACTTC. The encoded protein is CASSSPSQTDTTQYF. Supplemented by reference TRBV28 and TRBJ2-5, the full variable domain reads DVKVTQSSRYLVKRTGEKVFLECVQDMDHENMFWYRQDPGLGLRLIYFSYDVKMKEKGDIPEGYSVSREKKERFSLILESASTNQTSMYLCASSSPSQTDTTQYFGPGTRLLVL.

This clonotype was seen many times. V is TRBV6-1 and J is TRBJ1-1; 7 bases map to TRBD1. Germline values: CDR1 MNHNS, CDR2 SASEGT. The CDR3 extends over 16 amino acids. V dropped 0 bases and J dropped 1; count of bases not matched to a gene: 5. The CDR3 loop reads CASSEALDRWNTEAFF. The CDR3, as DNA: TGTGCCAGCAGTGAAGCTTTGGACAGGTGGAACACTGAAGCTTTCTTT.

The gene calls are TRBV4-1 and TRBJ1-5, with a possible D match to TRBD1 (5 bases). Germline values: CDR1 MGHRA, CDR2 YSYEKL. V lost 4 bases, J lost 6 bases, and 16 bases lay in between. The CDR3 sequence is 15 residues long. The CDR3 reads CASSRILGGRQPQHF. The CDR3 DNA follows: TGCGCCAGCAGCCGGATCCTTGGGGGTCGTCAGCCCCAGCATTTT.

The sample holds many counts of this clonotype. V usage is TRBV20-1 and J usage is TRBJ1-5, with D possibly being TRBD1 (5 bases). The CDR3 sequence is 15 residues long. The V gene's germline CDR1 is DFQATT and CDR2 SNEGSKA (reference sequence). Trimming took 0 bases from V and 7 from J, leaving 16 bases between them. CDR3 loop: CSARDLRGTLQPQHF. Written as DNA, the CDR3 is TGCAGTGCTAGAGATCTCCGGGGCACGTTGCAGCCCCAGCATTTT.

This clonotype has a count of ten or more. The chain employs TRBV28 and TRBJ1-2; unclear D gene. Germline V gene data show CDR1 as MDHEN and CDR2 as SYDVKM. The CDR3 has 13 residues. Trimming removed 7 bases at V and 3 bases at J, with 12 bases between. CDR3 bases: TGTGCCAGCAAGCTCAGCGCAGACTATGGCTACACCTTC. It translates to CASKLSADYGYTF.

This clonotype was detected many times. The rearrangement uses TRBV6-5 and TRBJ1-2; 7 nucleotides agree with TRBD1. The germline V gene has CDR1 MNHEY and CDR2 SVGAGI. The CDR3 length is 13 residues. V dropped 5 bases and J dropped 4; count of bases not matched to a gene: 4. CDR3 protein: CASSRGQSYGYTF. The CDR3 DNA sequence: TGTGCCAGCAGTAGGGGACAGAGCTATGGCTACACCTTC.

This clonotype was detected many times. This chain connects TRBV6-2 or TRBV6-3 to TRBJ1-2; tentative D call: TRBD1 (6 bases). CDR1 MNHEY and CDR2 SVGEGT come from the germline V gene. The CDR3 sequence is 14 residues long. The ends were cut back, 2 bases at V and 2 bases at J, with 9 bases in the middle. CDR3 nucleotides: TGTGCCAGCAGTTACCACCAGGGGAACTATGGCTACACCTTC. As protein: CASSYHQGNYGYTF.

This clonotype was detected ten times or more. The CDR3 spells CSAGTARGPLHF. In DNA, the CDR3 is TGCAGTGCCGGGACAGCCCGTGGTCCCCTCCACTTT. V gene TRBV20-1 combines with J gene TRBJ1-6, with 7 positions matching TRBD1. The junction had 9 bases not matched to a gene; V was cut back by 6 bases and J by 13 bases. CDR3 length: 12 amino acids. The germline gives CDR1 DFQATT, CDR2 SNEGSKA (reference sequence).

The chain recombines TRBV4-1 with TRBJ1-1, with no clear D. Germline lookup yields CDR1 MGHRA and CDR2 YSYEKL. V was cut by 0 bases and J by 1 base, with 12 bases left in between. The CDR3 spans 16 residues. The chain's CDR3 is CASSQDLPAGNTEAFF. CDR3 DNA sequence: TGCGCCAGCAGCCAAGATCTTCCAGCGGGGAACACTGAAGCTTTCTTT.

Ten or more counts support this clonotype. This chain connects TRBV20-1 to TRBJ2-5, with 12 bases lining up with TRBD2. Germline V gene lookup returns CDR1 DFQATT and CDR2 SNEGSKA (reference sequence). V was pared by 1 base and J by 4 bases, with 13 bases of the junction left unmatched. The CDR3 length is 18 residues. The CDR3 loop is CSARVGLAGGLRGETQYF. The CDR3 nucleotides read TGCAGTGCTAGAGTGGGGCTAGCGGGGGGGCTAAGGGGAGAGACCCAGTACTTC.

At least ten counts were recorded for this clonotype. V and J are TRBV5-1 and TRBJ2-7, with TRBD2 identical over 11 bases. The J segment lost 6 bases and the V segment lost 0 bases, leaving 8 bases of the junction unmatched. Germline V gene sequence: CDR1 SGHRS, CDR2 YFSETQ. The CDR3 contains 16 residues. This CDR3 reads CASSLVLAGASGEQYF. The CDR3 DNA is TGCGCCAGCAGCTTGGTACTAGCGGGAGCATCGGGCGAGCAGTACTTC.

CDR3 amino acids: CASSSQGVNSPLHF. The CDR3 bases are TGTGCCAGCAGTTCACAGGGCGTAAATTCACCCCTCCACTTT. V and J are TRBV6-5 and TRBJ1-6, with D possibly matching TRBD1 (6 bases). The CDR3 loop spans 14 amino acids. Per the germline V gene, CDR1 is MNHEY and CDR2 is SVGAGI. Trimming took off 4 bases at V and 7 bases at J, with 11 bases between the two ends.

This clonotype was detected a few times. The J gene is TRBJ2-5, the V gene TRBV9, with TRBD2 matching over 12 bases. Germline CDR1 is SGDLS and CDR2 is YYNGEE. V was clipped by 0 bases and J by 7 bases; unmatched bases: 13. This CDR3 has 18 residues. The CDR3 DNA sequence: TGTGCCAGCAGCGTAGATCCTAGCGGGAGGGCCAGGGCGGGGACCCAGTACTTC. This codes for CASSVDPSGRARAGTQYF.

This clonotype has just a few counts. V is TRBV20-1 and J is TRBJ2-5; the match to TRBD2 covers 14 bases. The germline CDR1 and CDR2 sequences are DFQATT and SNEGSKA (reference sequence). Trimming at V came to 6 bases and at J to 2 bases, leaving 8 bases not matched to a gene. This CDR3 contains 16 residues. The CDR3 sequence: CSAETGTSGGQETQYF. The CDR3 DNA follows: TGCAGTGCAGAAACCGGGACTAGCGGGGGACAAGAGACCCAGTACTTC.